This TCR beta chain came from a study of cytotoxic CD8 clonotypes in ibrutinib-treated CLL. Only in-frame clones appear in the TCRdb table, and some are missing; sequencing was by immunoSEQ multiplex PCR. The table lists 200,000 to 250,000 clones, around 70% of them singletons, with approximately 5.9% in the top ten. Germline values: CDR1 SGHRS, CDR2 YFSETQ. Trimming took off 4 bases at V and 5 bases at J, with 10 bases between the two ends. This CDR3 has 12 amino acids. As for this clone: No antigen is known for it.

General study points: Baseline clonality, above age-matched healthy donor levels, tracked circulating CD8+ T-cell counts.

This sequence was found in a human donor with chronic lymphocytic leukemia. This chain connects TRBV5-1 to TRBJ2-7; D unresolved. This specimen was PBMCs, taken after 12 months of ibrutinib treatment. The CDR3 region is CASSVNLDEQYF. The DNA for the CDR3 is TGCGCCAGCAGCGTCAACTTAGACGAGCAGTACTTC.